This T cell receptor (beta chain) is from a study of shared clonotypes between healthy human individuals. Across the whole study: Each donor's CD4 naive and CD4 memory cells filled three plates apiece, CD8 naive two, and CD8 memory one.

Germline loops: CDR1 SGHTA, CDR2 FQGTGA. The CDR3 has 15 amino acids. The junction had 5 bases not matched to a gene; V was cut back by 5 bases and J by 5 bases. Every immunoSEQ plate was one replicate of a subset's evenly spread DNA. This table comes from immunoSEQ multiplex PCR, and its TCRdb copy is limited to in-frame clones, with some not included. This table holds 70,000 to 95,000 clones, 62% found once. The receptor comes from a young man in good health. The V and J genes are TRBV7-3 and TRBJ2-1; 11 bases are a match to TRBD2. Material for sequencing was memory CD8+ T cells sorted from blood. The subset: CD45RO+ cells pooled with CCR7-negative TemRA cells. The CDR3 region has the DNA TGTGCCAGCAGCGCCGGGACTAGCGGCCACAATGAGCAGTTCTTC. It yields the protein CASSAGTSGHNEQFF.